One sample yielded the 8 T cell receptor beta chains listed below, sequenced in a study of blood T cell repertoires in COVID-19. The assay was immunoSEQ multiplex PCR, and TCRdb's table has in-frame clones only and misses some. Of some 230,000 clones in the sample, approximately 84% were seen once. The sequencing sample was made of peripheral blood. The receptor source for this set is a man between 50 and 59 years old who had recovered from COVID-19.

V is TRBV27 and J is TRBJ2-1; TRBD2 aligns across 7 bases. Germline lookup yields CDR1 MNHEY and CDR2 SMNVEV (reference sequence). V shed 6 bases, J shed 8 bases, and the junction held 10 bases outside the gene matches. The CDR3 sequence is 14 residues long. The CDR3: CASRARTRADEQFF. The CDR3 DNA is TGTGCCAGCAGGGCGAGGACTAGGGCCGATGAGCAGTTCTTC.

The J gene is TRBJ1-4, the V gene TRBV18; D remains unclear. With 0 bases removed from V and 7 bases from J, the gap between germline ends came to 9 bases. The CDR3 runs 14 residues. CDR1 and CDR2 from the germline V gene are KGHSH and LQKENI. CDR3 loop: CASSPPEVGEKLFF. In DNA, the CDR3 is TGTGCCAGCTCACCACCGGAGGTGGGTGAAAAACTGTTTTTT.

The rearrangement links TRBV7-9 to TRBJ1-2, with D maybe TRBD1 (6 bases). This CDR3 spans 16 amino acids. CDR1 and CDR2 from the germline V gene are SEHNR and FQNEAQ (reference sequence). V gave up 2 bases and J gave up 0 bases, with 13 bases separating them. The CDR3 DNA reads TGTGCCAGCAGCTTAAGCCCAGGGGTTTCTAACTATGGCTACACCTTC. It specifies CASSLSPGVSNYGYTF.

V is TRBV28 and J is TRBJ1-1; no definite D call. V was trimmed by 6 bases and J by 0 bases, leaving 8 bases between them. The CDR3 consists of 13 residues. Germline values: CDR1 MDHEN, CDR2 SYDVKM. This chain's CDR3 is CASRPQVNTEAFF. The CDR3 nucleotides are TGTGCCAGCAGACCTCAGGTGAACACTGAAGCTTTCTTT. Complete variable domain (other parts from reference TRBV28 and TRBJ1-1): DVKVTQSSRYLVKRTGEKVFLECVQDMDHENMFWYRQDPGLGLRLIYFSYDVKMKEKGDIPEGYSVSREKKERFSLILESASTNQTSMYLCASRPQVNTEAFFGQGTRLTVV.

The V and J genes are TRBV7-7 and TRBJ2-1, with 7 bases identical to TRBD1. The CDR3 runs 15 residues. With 2 bases clipped from V and 10 bases from J, the junction kept 11 bases outside the gene matches. The germline V gene encodes CDR1 SSHAT and CDR2 FNYEAQ (reference sequence). In DNA, the CDR3 is TGTGCCAGCAGCTTAATCTCGTCAGGGGGATCAGAGCAGTTCTTC. Residues: CASSLISSGGSEQFF.

V gene TRBV3-1 (or the pseudogene TRBV3-2) combines with J gene TRBJ2-1; TRBD1 matches at 7 bases. Germline values: CDR1 LGHDT, CDR2 YNNKEL (reference sequence). The CDR3 has 15 amino acids. Trimming at V came to 4 bases and at J to 5 bases, leaving 8 bases not matched to a gene. The CDR3 here is CASSRRTGTNNEQFF. The CDR3 DNA follows: TGTGCCAGCAGCCGAAGGACAGGTACAAACAATGAGCAGTTCTTC.

The CDR3 bases are TGTGCCATCAGTGGGACAGGGTCCTACAATGAGCAGTTCTTC. This translates into CAISGTGSYNEQFF. The chain joins TRBV10-3 to TRBJ2-1, with TRBD1 identical over 8 bases. The CDR3 extends over 14 amino acids. The J segment lost 1 base and the V segment lost 4 bases, leaving 0 bases of the junction unmatched. Per the germline V gene, CDR1 is ENHRY and CDR2 is SYGVKD.

The chain uses TRBV2 and TRBJ1-2, with D possibly matching TRBD1 (5 bases). CDR3 length: 13 residues. The V end lost 4 bases, the J end lost 6 bases, and 12 bases lay between the germline ends. The germline V gene encodes CDR1 SNHLY and CDR2 FYNNEI. In nucleotides, the CDR3 is TGTGCCAGCAGTGGGGTCCAGGGAAATGGCTACACCTTC. Translating it yields CASSGVQGNGYTF. The whole variable domain, filled in from reference TRBV2 and TRBJ1-2, reads EPEVTQTPSHQVTQMGQEVILRCVPISNHLYFYWYRQILGQKVEFLVSFYNNEISEKSEIFDDQFSVERPDGSNFTLKIRSTKLEDSAMYFCASSGVQGNGYTFGSGTRLTVV.